Given below is one T cell receptor (beta chain) in context. The data originate from a study of T cell changes during pregnancy in multiple sclerosis. This CDR3 has 11 residues. Looked up from germline, CDR1 is SQVTM and CDR2 is ANQGSEA. V shed 4 bases and J shed 1 base, with 5 bases lying between them. The table came from immunoSEQ multiplex PCR; TCRdb's copy has only in-frame clones and leaves some out. The data show roughly 80,000 clones, 93% seen once. Sequencing used peripheral blood, obtained in the second trimester of pregnancy. This receptor was obtained from a female donor with multiple sclerosis, enrolled in a pregnancy study. The V gene is TRBV29-1, the J gene TRBJ2-7; D gene ambiguous. This CDR3 reads CSVVISYEQYF. CDR3 nucleotide sequence: TGCAGCGTTGTAATTTCCTACGAGCAGTACTTC.